Each of the 3 T cell receptor beta chains below was sequenced from the same sample in a study of T-cell reconstitution after alpha-beta-depleted transplantation in children listed by TCRdb under 2016. Library creation used PCR. Sequencing relied on an Illumina HiSeq 2500. TCR libraries were prepared with molecular barcoding, using unique molecular identifiers to normalize TCRbeta repertoire quantification. TCRdb trimmed public reads at Q25 via fastp, called clones via MiXCR and kept in-frame beta chains. Rows merge per CDR3 protein into single entries with the most common DNA and genes. The sample table lists about 350,000 distinct CDR3 sequences, about an eighth of them with a count of one. Around 4.5% of the sample is in the top ten clones. The specimen comprised PBMCs, sampled from the stem cell graft. These receptor sequences come from a human donor who donated a stem cell graft to a child with Fanconi anemia.

The CDR3 is CASSSPGTQGSEAFF. In DNA, the CDR3 is TGTGCCAGCAGTTCTCCCGGGACACAAGGCTCTGAAGCTTTCTTT. The chain has TRBV7-9 and TRBJ1-1; D is perhaps TRBD1 (6 bases). CDR1 and CDR2 from the germline V gene are SEHNR and FQNEAQ (reference sequence). This CDR3 is 15 amino acids long. V was cut by 6 bases and J by 6 bases, with 20 bases left in between.

The V and J genes are TRBV20-1 and TRBJ2-4; D may be TRBD2 (5 bases). Trimming cost V 3 bases and J 0 bases, with 9 bases left between them. This CDR3 spans 14 amino acids. Germline lookup yields CDR1 DFQATT and CDR2 SNEGSKA (reference sequence). CDR3 protein: CSASSGIAKNIQYF. The CDR3 DNA is TGCAGTGCTAGTTCGGGGATAGCCAAAAACATTCAGTACTTC.

This rearrangement joins TRBV6-6 to TRBJ1-1; D gene unclear. The CDR3 runs 12 residues. Germline CDR1 is MNHNY and CDR2 is SVGAGI (reference sequence). The V gene lost 6 bases and the J gene lost 7 bases, with 12 bases spanning the gap. Here the CDR3 DNA reads TGTGCCAGCAGCTCTAGCCTGTTTGAAGCTTTCTTT. Protein: CASSSSLFEAFF.